Below, 25 T cell receptor beta chains from the same sample are listed, as sequenced in a study of blood T cells in healthy people across ages. Primers used in a second PCR of about 6 to 11 cycles were a sample-barcoded 5' primer and a J-beta primer mix. A single record per CDR3 protein comes from TCRdb applying MiXCR to the 5' RACE reads. The data contain 1 million or so distinct CDR3 sequences, 20% to 25% of them singletons. These records were also assigned to another study, of T cells of mothers and their children.

Sequences were obtained from blood. These receptors were taken from a girl aged 2-10 years in good health.

The rearrangement links TRBV25-1 to TRBJ1-2; no clear D gene. Germline assignment: CDR1 MGHDK and CDR2 SYGVNS. The CDR3 contains 17 residues. Deletions cut 2 bases from V and 0 bases from J, with 16 bases between. The CDR3, as DNA: TGTGCCAGCAGTGAAGTTGGAGGAGCTTACCCTAACTATGGCTACACCTTC. Residues: CASSEVGGAYPNYGYTF.

This clonotype was seen a few times. This chain joins TRBV29-1 and TRBJ2-1; D is perhaps TRBD2 (6 bases). Trimming shortened V by 1 base and J by 7 bases, and 14 bases separated the two germline ends. CDR1 and CDR2 from the germline V gene are SQVTM and ANQGSEA. This CDR3 spans 14 amino acids. CDR3 sequence: CSVEGLVIGNEQFF. DNA for the CDR3: TGCAGCGTTGAAGGACTAGTGATAGGGAATGAGCAGTTCTTC.

The rearrangement joins TRBV20-1 to TRBJ1-5; a weak D match, TRBD1 (6 bases). Between the trimmed V and J ends, which lost 1 base and 0 bases, there was a span of 7 bases. CDR1 DFQATT and CDR2 SNEGSKA come from the germline V gene (reference sequence). The CDR3 contains 14 residues. DNA of the CDR3: TGCAGTGCTAGAGGGACAGATAGCAATCAGCCCCAGCATTTT. It is translated as CSARGTDSNQPQHF.

The rearrangement joins TRBV6-1 to TRBJ2-7, with a tentative D call TRBD2 (7 bases). The J call could be wrong; TRBJ2-1 is a better fit for the DNA end. The CDR3 runs 22 residues. Germline-derived CDR1 and CDR2 are MNHNS and SASEGT. The CDR3 DNA reads as TGTGCCAGCAGTCAAGGGAACATAAAGGCAAAGGGGGGGACTGAGAGTTTAGATGAGCAGTTCTTC. Its translation is CASSQGNIKAKGGTESLDEQFF.

The rearrangement joins TRBV12-5 to TRBJ2-3; perhaps TRBD2 as D (6 bases). The CDR3 is 13 residues long. V was trimmed by 2 bases and J by 8 bases, leaving 11 bases between them. The germline V gene encodes CDR1 LGHNT and CDR2 FRNRAP. The CDR3 protein is CASGLTQEGTQYF. In nucleotides, the CDR3 is TGTGCTAGTGGTTTGACGCAGGAGGGTACGCAGTATTTT.

Notes on this clonotype: A junction end diverges from the germline sequence, so it may reflect a read error. V is TRBV10-3 and J is TRBJ2-2; D tentatively reads TRBD1 or TRBD2 (5 bases each). The CDR3 is 14 residues long. Germline loops: CDR1 ENHRY, CDR2 SYGVKD. The CDR3 reads CAGGSDQNTGDLFF. In DNA, the CDR3 is TGTGCCGGAGGATCGGACCAGAACACCGGGGACCTGTTTTTT.

The chain links TRBV25-1 to TRBJ1-5; D gene uncertain. This CDR3 spans 17 amino acids. V lost 5 bases and J 0 bases, leaving 17 bases between the germline ends. Looked up from germline, CDR1 is MGHDK and CDR2 is SYGVNS. The CDR3 spells CASSRAPPVYSNQPQHF. The DNA of the CDR3 is TGTGCCAGCAGTAGGGCTCCACCAGTTTATAGCAATCAGCCCCAGCATTTT.

This clonotype has a handful of counts. The genes are TRBV5-1 and TRBJ1-2; D uncertain. The germline V gene has CDR1 SGHRS and CDR2 YFSETQ. V dropped 5 bases and J dropped 6 bases, with 20 bases sitting between them. The CDR3 is 15 residues long. DNA for the CDR3: TGCGCCAGCAGTTTACGAGCGGGCAATTATCATGGCTACACCTTC. It specifies CASSLRAGNYHGYTF.

This clonotype was recorded a few times. The V and J genes are TRBV2 and TRBJ2-7; 8 bases line up with TRBD1. The germline CDR1 and CDR2 sequences are SNHLY and FYNNEI. The V and J ends lost 6 bases and 4 bases, in that order; junction bases with no gene match: 11. CDR3 length: 15 amino acids. The CDR3 sequence: CASRIGQGPSYEQYF. Written as DNA, the CDR3 is TGTGCCAGCAGGATAGGACAGGGACCGTCATACGAGCAGTACTTC.

This clonotype was observed a handful of times. The chain has TRBV10-3 and TRBJ2-4, with 7 bases lining up with TRBD2. Losses at the gene ends were 3 bases for V and 11 bases for J; bases not matched to a gene: 7. The CDR3 spans 13 residues. Germline V lookup: CDR1 ENHRY, CDR2 SYGVKD. Written as DNA, the CDR3 is TGTGCCATCAGTGATATAGGGACTAACGTTCAGTACTTC. It yields the protein CAISDIGTNVQYF.

The V gene is TRBV20-1, the J gene TRBJ2-5; possibly TRBD2 for D (6 bases). Germline CDR1 is DFQATT and CDR2 is SNEGSKA (reference sequence). The CDR3 extends over 12 amino acids. V was pared by 4 bases and J by 4 bases, with 10 bases between. The CDR3 DNA sequence: TGCAGTGCTATGTATAGCGGAGAGACCCAGTACTTC. Translation gives CSAMYSGETQYF.

In this sample, this clonotype turned up a few times. The rearrangement links TRBV6-6 to TRBJ2-5; perhaps TRBD2 as D (6 bases). The germline V gene encodes CDR1 MNHNY and CDR2 SVGAGI (reference sequence). The CDR3 is 11 amino acids. Between the trimmed V and J ends, which lost 11 bases and 2 bases, there was a span of 9 bases. CDR3 amino acids: CAVAGQETQYF. DNA for the CDR3: TGTGCCGTGGCGGGGCAAGAGACCCAGTACTTC.

This clonotype was detected only a few times. The chain couples TRBV2 to TRBJ2-1; perhaps TRBD2 as D (5 bases). With 9 bases removed from V and 0 bases from J, the gap between germline ends came to 9 bases. Germline-derived CDR1 and CDR2 are SNHLY and FYNNEI. The CDR3 is 13 residues long. For the CDR3, the DNA is TGTGCCAGGAGGGATCTCTCCTACAATGAGCAGTTCTTC. Protein product: CARRDLSYNEQFF.

This sequence joins TRBV4-1 and TRBJ2-1; D is perhaps TRBD2 (5 bases). Germline-derived CDR1 and CDR2 are MGHRA and YSYEKL. Trimming shortened V by 0 bases and J by 6 bases, and 15 bases separated the two germline ends. The CDR3 runs 16 residues. CDR3 in amino acids: CASSQEHGRGSNEQFF. CDR3 bases: TGCGCCAGCAGCCAAGAGCATGGACGAGGGTCCAATGAGCAGTTCTTC.

This rearrangement joins TRBV20-1 to TRBJ2-1; D remains unclear. Germline assignment: CDR1 DFQATT and CDR2 SNEGSKA (reference sequence). The CDR3 has 13 amino acids. The V end lost 3 bases, the J end lost 4 bases, and 10 bases lay between the germline ends. The CDR3, as DNA: TGCAGTGCTAGCGGAGAATTTTACAATGAGCAGTTCTTC. This codes for CSASGEFYNEQFF.

This rearrangement joins TRBV6-1 to TRBJ1-2, with 7 nucleotides matching TRBD1. The CDR3 runs 14 residues. Germline CDR1 MNHNS, CDR2 SASEGT. With 6 bases clipped from V and 6 bases from J, the junction kept 10 bases outside the gene matches. CDR3: CASSRGEGAHGYTF. The CDR3 DNA sequence: TGTGCCAGCAGCAGGGGAGAGGGGGCCCATGGCTACACCTTC.

This clonotype was seen just once. The genes are TRBV28 and TRBJ2-1; no clear D gene. Trimming left V 2 bases short and J 8 bases short, with 16 bases between. Germline loops: CDR1 MDHEN, CDR2 SYDVKM. The CDR3 contains 15 residues. This chain's CDR3 is CASSLGVLRSYEQFF. The CDR3 DNA is TGTGCCAGCAGTTTAGGTGTTTTGCGATCCTATGAGCAGTTCTTC.

This clonotype was detected only a few times. The genes are TRBV18 and TRBJ2-3; 9 nucleotides align to TRBD2. Germline CDR1 reads KGHSH; CDR2 reads LQKENI. This CDR3 has 18 amino acids. J lost 2 bases, V lost 6 bases, and 15 bases had no gene match. The CDR3 loop reads CASSLKRLLAGHTDTQYF. For the CDR3, the DNA is TGTGCCAGCTCCCTTAAAAGGCTCCTAGCGGGGCACACAGATACGCAGTATTTT.

In nucleotides, the CDR3 is TGCAGTGTCAGGGGTTTGGAGATCGGGCAGTTCTTC. Translating it yields CSVRGLEIGQFF. The rearrangement links TRBV20-1 to TRBJ2-1, with D possibly TRBD1 on 6 matching bases. The germline V and J ends were trimmed by 7 bases and 12 bases, with 19 bases remaining between them. Germline loops: CDR1 DFQATT, CDR2 SNEGSKA (reference sequence). The CDR3 covers 12 residues.

This clonotype was found a few times. The chain combines TRBV7-2 with TRBJ2-7; TRBD2 aligns across 7 bases. J was trimmed by 0 bases and V by 2 bases; bases with no gene match: 4. CDR1 is SGHTA and CDR2 is FQGNSA in the germline V gene. The CDR3 runs 15 residues. The CDR3 is CASSLSGAPSYEQYF. The CDR3 coding sequence is TGTGCCAGCAGCTTAAGCGGGGCCCCCTCCTACGAGCAGTACTTC.

This clonotype was detected a few times. The rearrangement links TRBV5-1 to TRBJ2-3, with 7 bases lining up with TRBD2. This CDR3 comprises 15 residues. J was trimmed by 0 bases and V by 0 bases; bases with no gene match: 1. CDR1 and CDR2 from the germline V gene are SGHRS and YFSETQ. The CDR3 DNA reads TGCGCCAGCAGCTTGGGAGCGGGGAGCACAGATACGCAGTATTTT. Amino acids: CASSLGAGSTDTQYF.

The chain employs TRBV29-1 and TRBJ2-7; 7 bases line up with TRBD1. Germline lookup yields CDR1 SQVTM and CDR2 ANQGSEA. The V gene end was trimmed by 5 bases and the J gene end by 2 bases; junction bases not matched to a gene: 3. The CDR3 runs to 12 residues. CDR3 sequence (DNA): TGCAGCGTTATAGACAGGGCCTACGAGCAGTACTTC. It codes for CSVIDRAYEQYF.

The chain employs TRBV14 and TRBJ2-3; tentative D call: TRBD1 (5 bases). This CDR3 is built from 17 residues. The ends were cut back, 2 bases at V and 5 bases at J, with 20 bases in the middle. Looked up from germline, CDR1 is SGHDN and CDR2 is FVKESK. The CDR3 nucleotides are TGTGCCAGCAGCCAATCCGGCCTGGGGCTACCTCGAGATACGCAGTATTTT. Translating it yields CASSQSGLGLPRDTQYF.

As DNA, the CDR3 is TGCAGCGTTGGTGAGGCAGGGGGGGAGCAGTACTTC. It codes for CSVGEAGGEQYF. J is TRBJ2-5 and V is TRBV29-1; D possibly uses TRBD1 or TRBD2 (7 bases each). CDR1 SQVTM and CDR2 ANQGSEA come from the germline V gene. With 4 bases removed from V and 11 bases from J, the gap between germline ends came to 17 bases. The length of the CDR3 is 12 residues.

This clonotype was seen more than once but under ten times. This chain connects TRBV5-6 to TRBJ2-5; 14 positions match TRBD2. This CDR3 has 17 amino acids. Per the germline V gene, CDR1 is SGHDT and CDR2 is YYEEEE. Trimming cost V 3 bases and J 5 bases; bases outside gene matches: 9. The CDR3 reads CASSSRLAGGPPETQYF. DNA for the CDR3: TGTGCCAGCAGCTCCCGACTAGCGGGAGGGCCACCGGAGACCCAGTACTTC.